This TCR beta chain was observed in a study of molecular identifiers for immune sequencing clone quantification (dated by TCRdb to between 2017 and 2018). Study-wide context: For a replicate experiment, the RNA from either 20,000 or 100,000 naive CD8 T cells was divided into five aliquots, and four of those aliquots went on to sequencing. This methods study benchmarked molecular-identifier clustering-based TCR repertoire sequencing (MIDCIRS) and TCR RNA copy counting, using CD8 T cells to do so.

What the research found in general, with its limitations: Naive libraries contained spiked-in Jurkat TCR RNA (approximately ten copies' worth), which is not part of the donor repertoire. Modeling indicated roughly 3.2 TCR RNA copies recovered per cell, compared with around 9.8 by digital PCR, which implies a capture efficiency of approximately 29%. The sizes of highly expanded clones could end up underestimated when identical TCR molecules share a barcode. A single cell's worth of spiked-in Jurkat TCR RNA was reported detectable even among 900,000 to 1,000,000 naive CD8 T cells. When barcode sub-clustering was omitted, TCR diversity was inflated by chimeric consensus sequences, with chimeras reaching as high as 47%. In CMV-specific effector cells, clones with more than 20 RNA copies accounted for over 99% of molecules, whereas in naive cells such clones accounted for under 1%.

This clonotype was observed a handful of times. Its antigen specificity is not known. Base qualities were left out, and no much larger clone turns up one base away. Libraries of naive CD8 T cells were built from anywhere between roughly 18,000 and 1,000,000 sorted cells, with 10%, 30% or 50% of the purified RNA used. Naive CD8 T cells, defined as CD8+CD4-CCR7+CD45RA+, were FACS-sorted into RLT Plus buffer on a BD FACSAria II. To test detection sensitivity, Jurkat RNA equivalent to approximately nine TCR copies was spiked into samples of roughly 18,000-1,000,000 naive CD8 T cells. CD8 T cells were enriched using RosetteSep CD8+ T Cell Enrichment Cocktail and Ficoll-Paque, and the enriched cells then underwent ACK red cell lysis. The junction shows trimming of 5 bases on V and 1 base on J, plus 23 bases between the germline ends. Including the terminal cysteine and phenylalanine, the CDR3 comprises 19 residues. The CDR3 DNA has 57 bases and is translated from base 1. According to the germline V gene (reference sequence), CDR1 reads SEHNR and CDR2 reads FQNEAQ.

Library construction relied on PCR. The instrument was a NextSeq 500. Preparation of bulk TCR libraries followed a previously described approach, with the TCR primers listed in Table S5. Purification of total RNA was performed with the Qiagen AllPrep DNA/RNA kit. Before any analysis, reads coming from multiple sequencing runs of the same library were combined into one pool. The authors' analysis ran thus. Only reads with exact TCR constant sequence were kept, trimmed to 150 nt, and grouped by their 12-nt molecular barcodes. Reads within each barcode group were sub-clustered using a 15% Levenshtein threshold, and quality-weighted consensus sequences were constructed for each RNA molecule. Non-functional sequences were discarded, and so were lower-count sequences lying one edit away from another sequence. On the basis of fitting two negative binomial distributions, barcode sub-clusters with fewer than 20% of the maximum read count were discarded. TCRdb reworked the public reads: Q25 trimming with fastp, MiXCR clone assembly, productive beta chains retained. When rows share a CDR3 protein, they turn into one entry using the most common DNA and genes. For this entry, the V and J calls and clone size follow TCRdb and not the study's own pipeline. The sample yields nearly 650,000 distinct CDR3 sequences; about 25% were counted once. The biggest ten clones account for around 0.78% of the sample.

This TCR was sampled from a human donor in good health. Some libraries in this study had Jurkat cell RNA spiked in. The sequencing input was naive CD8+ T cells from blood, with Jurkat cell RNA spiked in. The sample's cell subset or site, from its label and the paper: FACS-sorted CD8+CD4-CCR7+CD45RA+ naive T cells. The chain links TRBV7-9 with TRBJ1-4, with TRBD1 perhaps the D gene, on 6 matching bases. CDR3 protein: CASSPVGGGDFGTNEKLFF. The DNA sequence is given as TGTGCCAGCAGCCCTGTCGGGGGGGGCGACTTTGGAACTAATGAAAAACTGTTTTTT. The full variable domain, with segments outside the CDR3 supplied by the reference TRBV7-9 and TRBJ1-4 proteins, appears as DTGVSQNPRHKITKRGQNVTFRCDPISEHNRLYWYRQTLGQGPEFLTYFQNEAQLEKSRLLSDRFSAERPKGSFSTLEIQRTEQGDSAMYLCASSPVGGGDFGTNEKLFFGSGTQLSVL.